A selection of T cell receptor beta chains follows, all from one sample in a study of cytomegalovirus exposure and HLA in healthy donors. Sequencing used immunoSEQ multiplex PCR; TCRdb keeps in-frame clones, though not all of them. The sample lists about 95,000 clones, about 73% occurring once. The specimen was PBMCs. These TCRs come from a woman in her forties or fifties in good health and CMV-seropositive. The CDR3 runs from the conserved cysteine through the conserved F or W. A D gene is named only where the DNA matches it firmly. Size is stated for part of the rows, as once, few or many counts, or as a class when the clone is expanded.

V	size	J	D	DNA	CDR3
TRBV9	NA	TRBJ2-2	TRBD2	TGTGCCAGCAGCGCCCTAGCGGGCCTCCGCAACGGGGAGCTGTTTTTT	CASSALAGLRNGELFF
TRBV11-3	NA	TRBJ2-2	NA	TGTGCCAGCAGCCTAAGTAACACCGGGGAGCTGTTTTTT	CASSLSNTGELFF
TRBV4-1	NA	TRBJ2-1	NA	TGCGCCAGCAGCCAAACCTCTTTTAGCTCCTACAATGAGCAGTTCTTC	CASSQTSFSSYNEQFF
TRBV7-9	NA	TRBJ2-2	TRBD2	TGTGCCAGCAGCCCACTAGCGGACCCGACCGGGGAGCTGTTTTTT	CASSPLADPTGELFF
TRBV5-8	NA	TRBJ2-3	TRBD1	TGTGCCAGCAGCTTGGTGGGACAGGGGACGGCGCAGTATTTT	CASSLVGQGTAQYF
TRBV5-4	NA	TRBJ1-1	NA	TGTGCCAGCAGCTTGGTCGGGGGGCGAGGCACTGAAGCTTTCTTT	CASSLVGGRGTEAFF
TRBV28	NA	TRBJ1-5	NA	TGTGCCAGCAGTCCCCGACGGGAGCGTCAGCCCCAGCATTTT	CASSPRRERQPQHF
TRBV19	NA	TRBJ1-1	NA	TGTGCCAGCGATTCGACGGCGGGGCCTGAAGCTTTCTTT	CASDSTAGPEAFF
TRBV6-5	NA	TRBJ2-5	TRBD2	TGTGCCAGCAGTTCTATAGCGGGAGCCCCCCAAGAGACCCAGTACTTC	CASSSIAGAPQETQYF
TRBV11-2	NA	TRBJ2-7	TRBD2	TGTGCCAGCAGCTTATCAGCGGGAGCCGAGCAGTACTTC	CASSLSAGAEQYF
TRBV28	NA	TRBJ2-7	TRBD2	TGTGCCAGCAGTTCGTCCGGGACTAGCGGTTACGAGCAGTACTTC	CASSSSGTSGYEQYF
TRBV30	NA	TRBJ2-3	NA	TGTGCCTGGAGTCAGGGGAGCACAGATACGCAGTATTTT	CAWSQGSTDTQYF
TRBV10-1	few	TRBJ1-2	NA	TGCGCCAGTGGACAGACAGCTAACTATGGCTACACCTTC	CASGQTANYGYTF
TRBV9	NA	TRBJ2-1	NA	TGTGCCAGCAGCGTAGCTCCCCCGAGCTCCTACAATGAGCAGTTCTTC	CASSVAPPSSYNEQFF
TRBV13	NA	TRBJ2-3	TRBD2	TGTGCCAGCAGCTCCGTTAGCGGGACCATCACAGATACGCAGTATTTT	CASSSVSGTITDTQYF
TRBV2	few	TRBJ1-5	TRBD1	TGTGCCAGCAGTGAACTGACAGGGGACAATCAGCCCCAGCATTTT	CASSELTGDNQPQHF
TRBV28	NA	TRBJ1-5	TRBD1	TGTGCCAGCAGTCCTACAGGGGGAAGCAATCAGCCCCAGCATTTT	CASSPTGGSNQPQHF
TRBV28	once	TRBJ1-1	NA	TGTGCCAGCAGTTTAGTCGGTCCTGAAGCTTTCTTT	CASSLVGPEAFF
TRBV6-6	few	TRBJ2-7	NA	TGTGCCAGCAGTACTAAGCACTACGAGCAGTACTTC	CASSTKHYEQYF
TRBV7-3	NA	TRBJ1-1	NA	TGTGCCACCTGTCTGGGGGCCGAAAACACTGAAGCTTTCTTT	CATCLGAENTEAFF
TRBV4-1	NA	TRBJ2-7	TRBD1	TGCGCCAGCAGCCAGCAGACAGGGGGCTCGGAAGAGCAGTACTTC	CASSQQTGGSEEQYF
TRBV5-4	few	TRBJ2-3	NA	TGTGCCAGCAGCTTGCCAGGCCTAATTTCTTTTACTAGCACAGATACGCAGTATTTT	CASSLPGLISFTSTDTQYF
TRBV29-1	NA	TRBJ2-1	TRBD2	TGCAGCGTTGATCGGTTATCACTAGCGGGAAATTACTACAATGAGCAGTTCTTC	CSVDRLSLAGNYYNEQFF
TRBV6-1	NA	TRBJ2-3	NA	TGTGCCAGCAGTGAACTCCTGGGCGGCACAGATACGCAGTATTTT	CASSELLGGTDTQYF
TRBV5-1	NA	TRBJ1-2	TRBD1	TGCGCCAGCAGCAGAGTGACAGGGGGTAGAGATGGCTACACCTTC	CASSRVTGGRDGYTF
TRBV7-9	NA	TRBJ2-1	NA	TGTGCCAGCAGCCCTGTTACTTACAATGAGCAGTTCTTC	CASSPVTYNEQFF
TRBV5-4	NA	TRBJ2-7	TRBD1	TGTGCCAGCAGCTTTCCGGGACAGGGTGGCGAGCAGTACTTC	CASSFPGQGGEQYF
TRBV30	few	TRBJ1-2	NA	TGTGCCTGGAGTGTTCCAGGATTTGGCTACACCTTC	CAWSVPGFGYTF
TRBV4-1	NA	TRBJ2-4	TRBD2	TGCGCCAGCAGCCAAGAAAGATCTTTAACTAGCGGGAGGGTTGTGGGTCAGTACTTC	CASSQERSLTSGRVVGQYF
TRBV6-6	medium-sized	TRBJ1-5	NA	TGTGCCAGCAGTTATCCGGGTCGGAATCAGCCCCAGCATTTT	CASSYPGRNQPQHF
TRBV28	once	TRBJ1-2	NA	TGTGCCAGCAGCCCTTGGGGGGGGCCATCCTATGGCTACACCTTC	CASSPWGGPSYGYTF
TRBV7-6	NA	TRBJ2-2	TRBD1	TGTGCCAGCAGCCTCCGTGGTGGGACAGCGAACACCGGGGAGCTGTTTTTT	CASSLRGGTANTGELFF
TRBV14	NA	TRBJ2-2	NA	TGTGCCAGCAGCCGCATAACAAGCCTAGATTCCGGGGAGCTGTTTTTT	CASSRITSLDSGELFF
TRBV19	NA	TRBJ2-5	NA	TGTGCCAGCAAGTCAGGGTTTGGTGAGACCCAGTACTTC	CASKSGFGETQYF
TRBV6-6	few	TRBJ2-7	TRBD1	TGTGCCAGCAGTTACACACAGGGGCGCGAGCAGTACTTC	CASSYTQGREQYF
TRBV2	once	TRBJ2-1	TRBD2	TGTGCCAGCACCCTAAATTCCGGACTAGCGGGAGCCAATGAGCAGTTCTTC	CASTLNSGLAGANEQFF
TRBV9	few	TRBJ2-1	NA	TGTGCCAGCAGCGTTAGGGACAACTCCTACAATGAGCAGTTCTTC	CASSVRDNSYNEQFF
TRBV28	NA	TRBJ1-1	NA	TGTGCCAGCAGTTTCTTGGAGTTGGGGCTCAGGGACACTGAAGCTTTCTTT	CASSFLELGLRDTEAFF
TRBV29-1	NA	TRBJ2-3	NA	TGCAGCCATGGGGACTTCGCTAGCACAGATACGCAGTATTTT	CSHGDFASTDTQYF
TRBV27	NA	TRBJ2-7	NA	TGTGCCAGCTCCTCCGCGGGTTACGAGCAGTACTTC	CASSSAGYEQYF
TRBV5-1	NA	TRBJ1-2	NA	TGCGCCAGCAGCTTGGCCCCGGGTTCCTATGACTACACCTTC	CASSLAPGSYDYTF
TRBV7-2	NA	TRBJ2-1	TRBD1	TGTGCCAGCAGCTTGACCGGGACAGGGTTCTACAATGAGCAGTTCTTC	CASSLTGTGFYNEQFF
TRBV4-1	NA	TRBJ2-3	NA	TGCGCCAGCAGCCAAGAAACAGTCACAGATACGCAGTATTTT	CASSQETVTDTQYF
TRBV21-1	NA	TRBJ1-5	NA	TGTGCCAGCAGCAACGAGGGCGCAGGGGTTAGCAATCAGCCCCAGCATTTT	CASSNEGAGVSNQPQHF
TRBV7-2	NA	TRBJ2-3	NA	TGTGCCAGCACCTACTCCCCCACAGATACGCAGTATTTT	CASTYSPTDTQYF
TRBV27	NA	TRBJ2-5	NA	TGTGCCAGCAGTTTAGGTAGGGGTCGGCAAGAGACCCAGTACTTC	CASSLGRGRQETQYF